A selection of T cell receptor beta chains follows, all from one sample in a study of naive and memory T cell subsets. TCRdb used MiXCR to reprocess the UMI-ligation and nested PCR reads, holding one entry per CDR3 protein. The sample has over 100,000 distinct CDR3 sequences, approximately 37% seen once. Sequencing was performed on central memory CD4+ T cells from blood. These receptors were collected from a human donor in good health. CDR3s include the opening cysteine and the closing phenylalanine or tryptophan. Each record gives: CDR3 length, clone size, J gene, V gene, D gene, CDR3 DNA, CDR3 protein. A D gene is named only where the DNA matches it firmly. Expanded clones are given a class, and other clones once, few, many or no size at all.

15 | NA | TRBJ1-3 | TRBV29-1 | NA | TGCAGCGTGCGCCCGGGACAAGAATCTGGAAACACCATATATTTT | CSVRPGQESGNTIYF
11 | NA | TRBJ1-2 | TRBV3-1 | NA | TGTGCCAGCAGCCACAGCTATGGCTACACCTTC | CASSHSYGYTF
16 | many | TRBJ2-1 | TRBV6-6 | TRBD2 | TGTGCCAGCAGTTCCCTCCCGGGACTAGCGGGAGCCGAGCAGTTCTTC | CASSSLPGLAGAEQFF
15 | NA | TRBJ2-7 | TRBV28 | NA | TGTGCCAGCCGGCCGGCCGGAGGGGGGGCCTACGAGCAGTACTTC | CASRPAGGGAYEQYF
16 | few | TRBJ2-3 | TRBV10-3 | NA | TGTGCCATCAGTGAGAAACCCCCACTGTCGGGAGATACGCAGTATTTT | CAISEKPPLSGDTQYF
13 | NA | TRBJ2-1 | TRBV7-9 | NA | TGTGCCAGCATCCCTCAAGGGGGCAATGAGCAGTTCTTC | CASIPQGGNEQFF
15 | NA | TRBJ1-2 | TRBV20-1 | TRBD1 | TGCAGTGCTAGAGGGGTACAGGGGCAGAGCTATGGCTACACCTTC | CSARGVQGQSYGYTF
16 | NA | TRBJ2-7 | TRBV28 | TRBD1 | TGTGCCAGCAGTCCACCTCCGACAGGGGGGGGCTACGAGCAGTACTTC | CASSPPPTGGGYEQYF
14 | NA | TRBJ1-5 | TRBV28 | NA | TGTGCCAGCAGTTTATTATCTAAGAATCAGCCCCAGCATTTT | CASSLLSKNQPQHF
17 | once | TRBJ2-5 | TRBV20-1 | TRBD2 | TGCAGTGCTAGAGTCCCCTATAGCGGGAGAAGGGGGGAGACCCAGTACTTC | CSARVPYSGRRGETQYF
12 | NA | TRBJ2-5 | TRBV29-1 | NA | TGCAGCGTTGAGGTGGGGCAAGAGACCCAGTACTTC | CSVEVGQETQYF
15 | few | TRBJ2-7 | TRBV7-2 | TRBD2 | TGTGCCAGCAGTACTTTAGCGGGAGGAGACTACGAGCAGTACTTC | CASSTLAGGDYEQYF
14 | NA | TRBJ2-1 | TRBV6-5 | NA | TGTGCCAGCCGTTTCACGAGCTCCTACAATGAGCAGTTCTTC | CASRFTSSYNEQFF
14 | NA | TRBJ2-7 | TRBV14 | NA | TGTGCCAGCCGTCCATCGGGGCCTTCCTACGAGCAGTACTTC | CASRPSGPSYEQYF
14 | NA | TRBJ1-5 | TRBV12-3/TRBV12-4 | NA | TGTGCCAGCAGGTTAGCGGGTAGCAATCAGCCCCAGCATTTT | CASRLAGSNQPQHF
15 | NA | TRBJ2-3 | TRBV29-1 | TRBD2 | TGCAGCGCTCCCCTGGGGCGGGAGGACACAGATACGCAGTATTTT | CSAPLGREDTDTQYF
13 | NA | TRBJ2-1 | TRBV2 | NA | TGTGCCAGCCGGGACCCAGGGTACAATGAGCAGTTCTTC | CASRDPGYNEQFF
14 | few | TRBJ1-4 | TRBV18 | NA | TGTGCCAGCTCACCAGGGGCAACTAATGAAAAACTGTTTTTT | CASSPGATNEKLFF
14 | NA | TRBJ1-3 | TRBV6-6 | NA | TGTGCCAGCAGGAGGGACGTCTCTGGAAACACCATATATTTT | CASRRDVSGNTIYF
14 | few | TRBJ1-6 | TRBV6-2/TRBV6-3 | TRBD1 | TGTGCCAGCAGTTACAGGACAGGGCAGTCACCCCTCCACTTT | CASSYRTGQSPLHF
14 | NA | TRBJ2-3 | TRBV20-1 | NA | TGCAGTGCTACTAGCGCGGGGAGCACAGATACGCAGTATTTT | CSATSAGSTDTQYF
16 | NA | TRBJ2-4 | TRBV21-1 | NA | TGTGCCAGCAGCACCGGACACCGGGGGGCCAAAAACATTCAGTACTTC | CASSTGHRGAKNIQYF
13 | few | TRBJ1-1 | TRBV5-1 | NA | TGCGCCAGCAGCTGGGACGGCGGGGCTGAAGCTTTCTTT | CASSWDGGAEAFF
14 | NA | TRBJ1-2 | TRBV19 | NA | TGTGCCAGTAGTAAAGACATAAGCGACTATGGCTACACCTTC | CASSKDISDYGYTF
14 | few | TRBJ2-7 | TRBV14 | NA | TGTGCCAGCAGCCCCACGGGACCCGTCTACGAGCAGTACTTC | CASSPTGPVYEQYF
15 | NA | TRBJ2-3 | TRBV30 | NA | TGTGCCTGGAGCCTTAGCGGCAGGGTCCGGGATACGCAGTATTTT | CAWSLSGRVRDTQYF
15 | NA | TRBJ1-4 | TRBV15 | NA | TGTGCCACCAGCAGAGATACAGAGTGGTATGAAAAACTGTTTTTT | CATSRDTEWYEKLFF
12 | NA | TRBJ1-2 | TRBV12-3/TRBV12-4 | NA | TGTGCCAGCAGTTTGACAGGCCGAGGCTACACCTTC | CASSLTGRGYTF
14 | NA | TRBJ2-5 | TRBV29-1 | NA | TGCAGCGTACGGCGTGGCGGGGGCGGGGAGACCCAGTACTTC | CSVRRGGGGETQYF
15 | many | TRBJ2-1 | TRBV11-2 | NA | TGTGCCAGCAGCTTAGAGCTCAGACTATACAATGAGCAGTTCTTC | CASSLELRLYNEQFF
13 | NA | TRBJ2-1 | TRBV15 | NA | TGTGCCACCAGCAGGGTCCTTAAAAATGAGCAGTTCTTC | CATSRVLKNEQFF
13 | few | TRBJ2-7 | TRBV12-3/TRBV12-4 | TRBD1 | TGTGCCAGCAGCCTAGGACAGGGGACGAGCAGTTACTTC | CASSLGQGTSSYF
21 | few | TRBJ2-7 | TRBV10-3 | NA | TGTGCCATCAGTGAGTCGACAAGAACAGGAACAACCTCAATCGGCCTTTACGAGCAGTACTTC | CAISESTRTGTTSIGLYEQYF
15 | NA | TRBJ2-7 | TRBV6-2/TRBV6-3 | TRBD2 | TGTGCCAGCAGTAAGCGGACTAGCGGGAGTCAGGAGCAGTACTTC | CASSKRTSGSQEQYF
15 | NA | TRBJ2-7 | TRBV25-1 | TRBD1 | TGTGCCAGCAAAACGTCAGGACAGGGGTTGTACGAGCAGTACTTC | CASKTSGQGLYEQYF
12 | few | TRBJ1-1 | TRBV29-1 | TRBD1 | TGCAGCGCGGGGACAGGGAACACTGAAGCTTTCTTT | CSAGTGNTEAFF
17 | NA | TRBJ1-6 | TRBV9 | NA | TGTGCCAGCAGCGTAAGGTCAGGAGACTCCTATAATTCACCCCTCCACTTT | CASSVRSGDSYNSPLHF
14 | few | TRBJ1-1 | TRBV6-4 | TRBD1 | TGTGCCAGCAGTGACTCTAACAGGGGAACTGAAGCTTTCTTT | CASSDSNRGTEAFF
13 | NA | TRBJ1-1 | TRBV20-1 | NA | TGCAGTGCTAGAGCTGGGGTGAACACTGAAGCTTTCTTT | CSARAGVNTEAFF
17 | few | TRBJ2-4 | TRBV20-1 | TRBD2 | TGCAGTGCTAGAGATTATTTTGGCGGGGGGGGAAAAAACATTCAGTACTTC | CSARDYFGGGGKNIQYF
13 | NA | TRBJ1-5 | TRBV6-2/TRBV6-3 | NA | TGTGCCAGCAGTTATACAGGGACTTCGCCCCAGCATTTT | CASSYTGTSPQHF
17 | NA | TRBJ2-1 | TRBV24-1 | NA | TGTGCCACCAGTGACAAAGGCGCAGGGGTCTCCTACAATGAGCAGTTCTTC | CATSDKGAGVSYNEQFF
16 | few | TRBJ2-4 | TRBV20-1 | NA | TGCAGTGCTAGAGATGTGACAAGGGTTGACAAAAACATTCAGTACTTC | CSARDVTRVDKNIQYF
15 | NA | TRBJ2-1 | TRBV6-5 | TRBD2 | TGTGCCAGCACACGACCGGGACTAGCGGGAACTGAGCAGTTCTTC | CASTRPGLAGTEQFF
16 | NA | TRBJ2-4 | TRBV11-2 | TRBD1 | TGTGCCAGCAGCTCTACAGGGGTGGTGTCCAAAAACATTCAGTACTTC | CASSSTGVVSKNIQYF
14 | few | TRBJ2-1 | TRBV18 | NA | TGTGCCAGCTCAAGGGGGCCTAGCGGGAATGAGCAGTTCTTC | CASSRGPSGNEQFF
13 | NA | TRBJ1-5 | TRBV27 | TRBD1 | TGTGCCAGCGGCCGGGACAGAAATCAGCCCCAGCATTTT | CASGRDRNQPQHF
15 | NA | TRBJ2-1 | TRBV27 | NA | TGTGCCAGCAGGCAGACAGTACACTCCTACAATGAGCAGTTCTTC | CASRQTVHSYNEQFF
11 | many | TRBJ2-1 | TRBV28 | NA | TGTGCCAGCAGTAAAGCCCCCACCGAGTTCTTC | CASSKAPTEFF
15 | NA | TRBJ2-1 | TRBV29-1 | TRBD2 | TGCAGCATTGCGGTATCGGGACTAGCGGGAAATGAGCAGTTCTTC | CSIAVSGLAGNEQFF
16 | many | TRBJ2-7 | TRBV13 | TRBD1 | TGTGCCAGCAGCATAACCTCCGGGACAGGGGGCGGCGAGCAGTACTTC | CASSITSGTGGGEQYF
14 | few | TRBJ1-5 | TRBV6-2/TRBV6-3 | NA | TGTGCCAGCAGCAGGGGTTCGTTAAATCAGCCCCAGCATTTT | CASSRGSLNQPQHF
15 | few | TRBJ1-2 | TRBV12-3/TRBV12-4 | TRBD1 | TGTGCCAGCAGCCGACAGGGGGCGATTGGTTATGGCTACACCTTC | CASSRQGAIGYGYTF
11 | NA | TRBJ1-2 | TRBV29-1 | TRBD1 | TGCAGCGTAATCCAGGGGGGTGGCTACACCTTC | CSVIQGGGYTF
16 | once | TRBJ1-2 | TRBV6-5 | TRBD1 | TGTGCCAGCGTCCGGGACAGGGTCCAAGCTAACTATGGCTACACCTTC | CASVRDRVQANYGYTF
18 | many | TRBJ2-1 | TRBV24-1 | TRBD2 | TGTGCCACCAGTGATATATGGACTAGCGGGAGCTCCTACAATGAGCAGTTCTTC | CATSDIWTSGSSYNEQFF